This T cell receptor beta chain was observed in a study of blood T cells in healthy people across ages. Every donor gave approximately 10 milliliters of peripheral blood. With a J-beta primer mix and a sample-barcoded 5' primer, a second PCR ran about 7 to 11 cycles. TCRdb independently ran MiXCR on the 5' RACE reads; one entry per CDR3 protein. The repertoire has just under 900,000 distinct CDR3 sequences, under 30% of them found once; the top ten carry around 16%. The CDR3 is 14 amino acids. V gave up 2 bases and J gave up 0 bases, with 6 bases separating them. Germline CDR1 reads SGHTA; CDR2 reads FQGNSA.

This receptor was identified in a woman older than 75 in good health. The sample comprised blood. V usage is TRBV7-2 and J usage is TRBJ2-3; D ambiguous. The CDR3 sequence: CASSLSWSTDTQYF. In DNA, the CDR3 is TGTGCCAGCAGCTTATCGTGGAGCACAGATACGCAGTATTTT.